The 19 T cell receptor beta chains below come from one sample, sequenced in a study of spatial heterogeneity in lung cancer. Their cognate antigens are unknown. As to time point: sample taken at primary tumor resection. MiXCR, run by TCRdb on the 5' RACE reads, gives a single entry per CDR3 protein. The repertoire holds roughly 7,700 distinct CDR3 sequences, about 12% seen once, with 9.5% to 11% in the top ten. Overall study findings and caveats: Intratumoral expanded alpha and beta TCR counts were found to track tumor mutation counts.

Source: lung tumor tissue, taken at surgery. All receptors come from a male donor with early-stage non-small cell lung cancer.

This clonotype was seen ten or more times. Within a library made for alpha chains, this beta chain is off target, and its count is uninformative. The chain links TRBV6-6 to TRBJ2-5; 9 bases line up with TRBD2. The CDR3 length is 17 residues. The germline V gene encodes CDR1 MNHNY and CDR2 SVGAGI (reference sequence). The V gene end was trimmed by 0 bases and the J gene end by 1 base; junction bases not matched to a gene: 6. CDR3 in DNA: TGTGCCAGCAGTTACTCATTCCTAGCGGGGACCCAAGAGACCCAGTACTTC. Translated, it gives CASSYSFLAGTQETQYF.

In its sample, this clonotype is medium-sized. The size of this beta chain means little, since it is a stray read in a library made for alpha chains. This sequence joins TRBV20-1 and TRBJ1-2; D remains ambiguous. Between the trimmed V and J ends, which lost 0 bases and 4 bases, there was a span of 12 bases. The CDR3 consists of 14 residues. Germline values: CDR1 DFQATT, CDR2 SNEGSKA (reference sequence). CDR3 sequence reads: CSARDHGGSYGYTF. CDR3 bases: TGCAGTGCTAGAGATCATGGAGGTAGCTATGGCTACACCTTC.

This clonotype was recorded at least ten times. Because this beta chain is a stray read in a library intended to capture alpha chains, its abundance should not be given much weight. The CDR3 DNA reads TGTGCCAGCAGCGTATCCGGGAAAGCAGATACGCAGTATTTT. Translation gives CASSVSGKADTQYF. This sequence joins TRBV9 and TRBJ2-3; tentative D call: TRBD2 (5 bases). CDR3 size: 14 residues. V lost 1 base to trimming and J lost 4 bases, with 10 bases between them. Germline CDR1 and CDR2: SGDLS and YYNGEE.

Sample share makes this clonotype medium-sized (0.01 to 0.1%). Since it is a stray read in a library aimed at alpha chains, this beta chain has a size that is not meaningful. This sequence joins TRBV6-5 and TRBJ1-1; a weak D match, TRBD1 (5 bases). V was shortened by 8 bases and J by 8 bases, with 9 bases between the two germline ends. Germline V gene data show CDR1 as MNHEY and CDR2 as SVGAGI. This CDR3 contains 10 residues. The CDR3 nucleotides are TGTGCCAGCGGAGGGACGGAAGCTTTCTTT. It translates to CASGGTEAFF.

This clonotype counts as medium-sized (0.01 to 0.1%). Little can be read into the size of this beta chain, an off-target read in a library designed for alpha chains. The chain couples TRBV5-4 to TRBJ2-2; the match to TRBD1 covers 8 bases. Trimming took 3 bases from V and 4 from J; bases not matched to a gene: 8. The CDR3 has 16 residues. Looked up from germline, CDR1 is SGHNT and CDR2 is YYREEE (reference sequence). In DNA, the CDR3 is TGTGCCAGCAGCTATAACAGGGGGGCGAGCACCGGGGAGCTGTTTTTT. This codes for CASSYNRGASTGELFF. Together with reference TRBV5-4 and TRBJ2-2, the CDR3 gives the full variable domain: ETGVTQSPTHLIKTRGQQVTLRCSSQSGHNTVSWYQQALGQGPQFIFQYYREEENGRGNFPPRFSGLQFPNYSSELNVNALELDDSALYLCASSYNRGASTGELFFGEGSRLTVL.

This clonotype was counted a few times. This beta chain slipped into a library made for alpha chains as a stray read, so its size is not meaningful. This CDR3 is CASSSGQGALINSPLHF. CDR3 bases: TGCGCCAGCAGCTCGGGACAGGGGGCATTAATTAATTCACCCCTCCACTTT. The chain employs TRBV5-1 and TRBJ1-6; 12 bases are shared with TRBD1. The CDR3 loop spans 17 amino acids. Germline V gene lookup returns CDR1 SGHRS and CDR2 YFSETQ. Trimming cost V 3 bases and J 6 bases; bases outside gene matches: 7.

This clonotype has a count of ten or more. The size of this beta chain means little, since it is a stray read in a library made for alpha chains. The chain has TRBV12-3 or TRBV12-4 and TRBJ2-5; 8 bases map to TRBD1. J gave up 6 bases and V 5 bases, and 5 bases lay outside the gene matches. The CDR3 loop spans 13 amino acids. CDR3 DNA: TGTGCCAGCAGTACCGGACAGGGCCAGACCCAGTACTTC. Its translation is CASSTGQGQTQYF.

Within the sample, this clonotype is large. Because the library targeted alpha chains, this beta chain is an off-target read whose size means little. This sequence joins TRBV10-2 and TRBJ2-7; no definite D call. This CDR3 is 15 amino acids long. V gave up 8 bases and J gave up 6 bases, with 23 bases separating them. Germline V gives CDR1 WSHSY, CDR2 SAAADI. CDR3 in DNA: TGCGCCAGCCTCTTAGCACTACCAAATTCGATCGAGCAGTACTTC. Its translation is CASLLALPNSIEQYF.

In this sample, this clonotype turned up a few times. The size of this beta chain means little, since it is a stray read in a library made for alpha chains. The chain is built from TRBV19 and TRBJ2-7, with D possibly TRBD1 on 5 matching bases. This CDR3 region has 13 residues. The V and J ends lost 5 bases and 2 bases respectively, with 10 bases between them. Germline values: CDR1 LNHDA, CDR2 SQIVND (reference sequence). Here the CDR3 DNA reads TGTGCCAGTAGTGAACAGGCAACCTACGAGCAGTACTTC. This sequence encodes CASSEQATYEQYF.

This clonotype is labeled medium-sized. The library was designed around alpha chains, so this beta chain is a stray read whose abundance carries little weight. The rearrangement links TRBV4-1 to TRBJ1-6; D ambiguous. Germline V gives CDR1 MGHRA, CDR2 YSYEKL. The germline V and J ends were trimmed by 2 bases and 0 bases, with 11 bases remaining between them. The CDR3 extends over 17 amino acids. As DNA, the CDR3 is TGCGCCAGCAGCCAAACGGGCAGGAGCTCCTATAATTCACCCCTCCACTTT. The encoded protein is CASSQTGRSSYNSPLHF.

This clonotype appeared many times. The library was prepared for alpha chains; this beta chain is a stray read, so its frequency means little. The J gene is TRBJ1-6, the V gene TRBV4-3; D gene uncertain. V was pared by 3 bases and J by 10 bases, with 7 bases between. The CDR3 totals 12 residues. In germline, CDR1 is LGHNA, CDR2 YSLEER. The CDR3 region is CASSHPGSPLHF. The CDR3 DNA is TGCGCCAGCAGCCATCCAGGATCACCCCTCCACTTT.

The table lists this clonotype with many counts. This beta chain is an off-target read within a library intended for alpha chains, so its frequency means little. The V and J genes are TRBV10-3 and TRBJ1-3; D uncertain. With 3 bases removed from V and 8 bases from J, the gap between germline ends came to 5 bases. CDR1 and CDR2 (germline): ENHRY, SYGVKD. The CDR3 covers 11 residues. CDR3 sequence: CAISDLDTIYF. CDR3 nucleotide sequence: TGTGCCATCAGTGACTTAGACACCATATATTTT.

By proportion, this clonotype is medium-sized. The library was prepared for alpha chains; this beta chain is a stray read, so its frequency means little. The chain carries TRBV20-1 and TRBJ2-5, with D unresolved. The CDR3 consists of 12 residues. V lost 1 base and J 3 bases, leaving 6 bases between the germline ends. CDR1 is DFQATT and CDR2 is SNEGSKA in the germline V gene (reference sequence). The CDR3, as DNA: TGCAGTGCTAGAGTCACAGAAGAGACCCAGTACTTC. Translated, it gives CSARVTEETQYF.

This clonotype has a handful of counts. This beta chain is a stray read from a library made for alpha chains; its abundance is not meaningful. The chain is built from TRBV5-1 and TRBJ1-4; D uncertain. The V and J ends lost 4 bases and 8 bases respectively, with 15 bases between them. Germline CDR1 is SGHRS and CDR2 is YFSETQ. There are 14 residues in the CDR3. The CDR3 DNA sequence: TGCGCCAGCAGCCTTCGGCCGACCCCGGAAAAACTGTTTTTT. Amino acid sequence: CASSLRPTPEKLFF. The variable domain in full, with the rest retrieved from reference TRBV5-1 and TRBJ1-4, is KAGVTQTPRYLIKTRGQQVTLSCSPISGHRSVSWYQQTPGQGLQFLFEYFSETQRNKGNFPGRFSGRQFSNSRSEMNVSTLELGDSALYLCASSLRPTPEKLFFGSGTQLSVL.

This clonotype qualifies as medium-sized. Found in a library prepared for alpha chains, this beta chain is an off-target read, and its abundance has little meaning. The chain joins TRBV10-1 to TRBJ2-7; 10 bases are a match to TRBD1. The V gene's germline CDR1 is WNHNN and CDR2 SYGVQD (reference sequence). This CDR3 spans 12 amino acids. In DNA form, the CDR3 reads TGCGCAGCCGGGACAGGGGAATACGAGCAGTACTTC. Translating it yields CAAGTGEYEQYF.

This clonotype was counted ten times or more. This beta chain is a stray sequence in a library constructed for alpha chains; its clone size is not meaningful. The chain recombines TRBV20-1 with TRBJ2-3, with D unresolved. The CDR3 loop spans 12 amino acids. Trimming left V 0 bases short and J 3 bases short, with 4 bases between. Germline lookup yields CDR1 DFQATT and CDR2 SNEGSKA (reference sequence). CDR3 bases: TGCAGTGCTAGAGATCCGACAGATACGCAGTATTTT. It codes for CSARDPTDTQYF.

In this sample, this clonotype is medium-sized. With the library built for alpha chains, this beta chain is off target and its frequency is not meaningful. The rearrangement links TRBV2 to TRBJ2-1, with 8 bases identical to TRBD2. CDR1 and CDR2 (germline): SNHLY, FYNNEI. This CDR3 spans 13 amino acids. The V and J ends lost 4 bases and 4 bases, in that order; junction bases with no gene match: 0. DNA of the CDR3: TGTGCCAGCAGTGGACTAGCGTACAATGAGCAGTTCTTC. Translation gives CASSGLAYNEQFF. The variable domain in full, with the rest retrieved from reference TRBV2 and TRBJ2-1, is EPEVTQTPSHQVTQMGQEVILRCVPISNHLYFYWYRQILGQKVEFLVSFYNNEISEKSEIFDDQFSVERPDGSNFTLKIRSTKLEDSAMYFCASSGLAYNEQFFGPGTRLTVL.

This clonotype was observed at least ten times. Since it is a stray read in a library aimed at alpha chains, this beta chain has a size that is not meaningful. The V and J genes are TRBV24-1 and TRBJ2-3, with D possibly TRBD2 on 6 matching bases. This CDR3 spans 14 amino acids. V was trimmed by 4 bases and J by 4 bases, leaving 11 bases between them. CDR1 KGHDR and CDR2 SFDVKD come from the germline V gene. The CDR3 sequence: CATSDSRLADTQYF. The CDR3 nucleotides read TGTGCCACCAGTGACAGTCGACTAGCAGATACGCAGTATTTT.

This clonotype was counted many times. This beta chain is a stray read from a library made for alpha chains; its abundance is not meaningful. This chain connects TRBV12-3 or TRBV12-4 to TRBJ1-5, with TRBD1 identical over 7 bases. J gave up 3 bases and V 6 bases, and 5 bases lay outside the gene matches. CDR3 size: 14 residues. The CDR3 DNA is TGTGCCAGCAGCTCGACAGGGCTCAATCAGCCCCAGCATTTT. Its protein is CASSSTGLNQPQHF.